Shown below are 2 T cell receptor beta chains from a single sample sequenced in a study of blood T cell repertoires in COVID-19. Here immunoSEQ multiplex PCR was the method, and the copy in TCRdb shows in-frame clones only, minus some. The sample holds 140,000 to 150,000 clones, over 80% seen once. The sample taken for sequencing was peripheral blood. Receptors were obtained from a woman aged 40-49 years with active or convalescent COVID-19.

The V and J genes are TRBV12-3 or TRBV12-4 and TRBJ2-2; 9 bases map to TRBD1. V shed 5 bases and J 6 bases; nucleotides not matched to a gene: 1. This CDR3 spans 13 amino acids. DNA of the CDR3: TGTGCCAGCAGTCGACAGGGGGCCGGGGAGCTGTTTTTT. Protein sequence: CASSRQGAGELFF.

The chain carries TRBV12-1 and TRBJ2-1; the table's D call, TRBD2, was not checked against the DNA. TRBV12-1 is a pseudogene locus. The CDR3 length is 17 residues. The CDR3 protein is CASLNPLAGGTGDEQFF. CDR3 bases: TGTGCCAGCCTGAACCCTCTAGCGGGAGGAACGGGAGATGAGCAGTTCTTC.